This TCR beta chain was recorded in a study of CD8 T cells in Susac syndrome. In blood CD8+ and CD4+ T cells, TCR beta underwent sequencing. RNA, at about 0.45 to 1 ug, was reverse transcribed with random hexamers. A single record per CDR3 protein comes from TCRdb applying MiXCR to the immunoSEQ multiplex PCR reads. Among around 130,000 distinct CDR3 sequences, roughly 76% were seen once, and the ten largest hold about 0.51%. V lost 2 bases, J lost 4 bases, and 8 bases lay in between. Germline V CDR1 and CDR2: MNHEY, SVGAGI. CDR3 length: 13 amino acids. What was sequenced was CD8+ T cells from PBMCs. The chain links TRBV6-5 to TRBJ1-1, with D possibly being TRBD1 (5 bases). This TCR derives from a human donor with multiple sclerosis. The DNA of the CDR3 is TGTGCCAGCAGTTACGGGACGACCACTGAAGCTTTCTTT. Protein: CASSYGTTTEAFF.